These 14 T cell receptor beta chains were all obtained from the same sample, sequenced in a study of control samples from healthy donors and cancer patients. Repertoires were generated with immunoSEQ multiplex PCR, while TCRdb's copy carries only in-frame clones and drops some. Here the sample spans 120,000 to 150,000 clones, 80% to 95% being singletons. The specimen was blood. Receptors originate from a man younger than 35 in good health.

This rearrangement joins TRBV27 to TRBJ1-2; D not certain. There are 14 residues in the CDR3. V lost 3 bases and J lost 5, with 13 bases in between. The germline gives CDR1 MNHEY, CDR2 SMNVEV (reference sequence). This chain's CDR3 is CASSLGWGTYGYTF. CDR3 in DNA: TGTGCCAGCAGTTTGGGCTGGGGTACTTATGGCTACACCTTC.

The chain couples TRBV11-2 to TRBJ2-7, with 11 nucleotides matching TRBD2. CDR1 is SGHAT, CDR2 FQNNGV, per germline. The CDR3 contains 19 residues. V shed 1 base, J shed 4 bases, and the junction held 15 bases outside the gene matches. DNA for the CDR3: TGTGCCAGCAGCTTAGGGGGTAGCGGGAGGGCCGGGGGCCGATACGAGCAGTACTTC. Residues: CASSLGGSGRAGGRYEQYF.

This chain joins TRBV18 and TRBJ2-3, with TRBD1 matching over 11 bases. From germline, CDR1 is KGHSH and CDR2 LQKENI. V was clipped by 0 bases and J by 4 bases; unmatched bases: 27. The CDR3 has 24 residues. The CDR3 nucleotides are TGTGCCAGCTCACCACCCGATAGGCAGCGAGGTTGTAGCCGGGACAGGGGGACCCCAGATACGCAGTATTTT. This codes for CASSPPDRQRGCSRDRGTPDTQYF.

V and J are TRBV4-1 and TRBJ2-7; TRBD2 matches at 7 bases. V trimming: 1 base; J trimming: 3 bases; junction bases outside the gene matches: 6. CDR3 length: 15 residues. The germline V gene has CDR1 MGHRA and CDR2 YSYEKL. CDR3 sequence: CASSQVEGGDYEQYF. CDR3 nucleotides: TGCGCCAGCAGCCAAGTTGAGGGAGGGGACTACGAGCAGTACTTC.

This clone is a singleton in its sample. CDR3 in amino acids: CASSQEGAGGYNEQFF. The CDR3 region has the DNA TGTGCCAGCAGCCAAGAGGGCGCGGGAGGGTACAATGAGCAGTTCTTC. The chain uses TRBV4-2 and TRBJ2-1; 9 nucleotides line up with TRBD2. CDR1 is LGHNA, CDR2 YNFKEQ, per germline. Losses at the gene ends were 0 bases for V and 4 bases for J; bases not matched to a gene: 4. The CDR3 spans 16 residues.

The chain joins TRBV5-4 to TRBJ2-7; D ambiguous. The ends were cut back, 4 bases at V and 0 bases at J, with 20 bases in the middle. This CDR3 spans 17 amino acids. Germline V gene data show CDR1 as SGHNT and CDR2 as YYREEE (reference sequence). This CDR3 is CASSRRTIDIRSYEQYF. As DNA, the CDR3 is TGTGCCAGCAGCAGGCGAACCATCGACATACGCTCCTACGAGCAGTACTTC.

The sample holds one count of this clone. In DNA, the CDR3 is TGTGCCAGCAGTTACGGCAGGGGGATGAACACTGAAGCTTTCTTT. Its translation is CASSYGRGMNTEAFF. This chain joins TRBV6-5 and TRBJ1-1; 7 nucleotides align to TRBD1. The germline gives CDR1 MNHEY, CDR2 SVGAGI. V dropped 2 bases and J dropped 0; count of bases not matched to a gene: 3. This CDR3 contains 15 residues.

This chain links TRBV5-1 with TRBJ1-1; TRBD1 might be the D (6 bases). The CDR3 spans 15 residues. The V end was cut by 0 bases, the J end by 5 bases, with 14 bases between. Germline V lookup: CDR1 SGHRS, CDR2 YFSETQ. The CDR3 nucleotides are TGCGCCAGCAGCTTGGTTGGGGGGCCCGGGACTGAAGCTTTCTTT. The encoded protein is CASSLVGGPGTEAFF.

The rearrangement links TRBV18 to TRBJ1-2, with TRBD1 identical over 8 bases. The ends lost 3 bases at V and 8 bases at J; junction bases unmatched: 14. The germline CDR1 and CDR2 sequences are KGHSH and LQKENI. This CDR3 has 16 residues. The CDR3 DNA reads TGTGCCAGCTCACCTTCGGACAGGGAATGGCTCATAGGCTACACCTTC. Protein sequence: CASSPSDREWLIGYTF.

The rearrangement joins TRBV2 to TRBJ1-3; D ambiguous. Trimming left V 6 bases short and J 0 bases short, with 9 bases between. The CDR3 has 14 amino acids. Germline V gene lookup returns CDR1 SNHLY and CDR2 FYNNEI. The CDR3 reads CASRRRSSGNTIYF. CDR3 bases: TGTGCCAGCAGACGACGGAGCTCTGGAAACACCATATATTTT.

The J gene is TRBJ1-2, the V gene TRBV4-2; 9 nucleotides line up with TRBD1. In germline, CDR1 is LGHNA, CDR2 YNFKEQ. The CDR3 runs to 18 residues. The V and J ends lost 1 base and 5 bases, in that order; junction bases with no gene match: 14. The CDR3 here is CASSQVYGMTGGSYGYTF. The CDR3 bases are TGTGCCAGCAGCCAAGTTTACGGAATGACAGGGGGTTCATATGGCTACACCTTC.

The chain couples TRBV28 to TRBJ2-7; no clear D gene. The germline V gene encodes CDR1 MDHEN and CDR2 SYDVKM. The CDR3 covers 12 residues. The V gene lost 8 bases and the J gene lost 6 bases, with 14 bases spanning the gap. In nucleotides, the CDR3 is TGTGCCAGCGGATTTCGAGTTGCCGAGCAGTACTTC. Its protein is CASGFRVAEQYF.

The rearrangement joins TRBV11-2 to TRBJ2-5; maybe TRBD1 (6 bases). The CDR3 runs to 14 residues. CDR1 is SGHAT, CDR2 FQNNGV, per germline. Trimming pared 3 bases from V and 5 bases from J, leaving 13 bases between. As DNA, the CDR3 is TGTGCCAGCAGCTTCGCTATCCAGGGGGAGACCCAGTACTTC. Its translation: CASSFAIQGETQYF.

About this clone itself: Distinct nucleotide sequences in the sample also encode this CDR3. The genes are TRBV19 and TRBJ1-1; D is uncertain. V lost 1 base to trimming and J lost 2 bases, with 2 bases between them. The CDR3 is made up of 12 amino acids. Germline V gene data show CDR1 as LNHDA and CDR2 as SQIVND (reference sequence). CDR3 in DNA: TGTGCCAGTAGTATAGGAAACACTGAAGCTTTCTTT. It translates to CASSIGNTEAFF.